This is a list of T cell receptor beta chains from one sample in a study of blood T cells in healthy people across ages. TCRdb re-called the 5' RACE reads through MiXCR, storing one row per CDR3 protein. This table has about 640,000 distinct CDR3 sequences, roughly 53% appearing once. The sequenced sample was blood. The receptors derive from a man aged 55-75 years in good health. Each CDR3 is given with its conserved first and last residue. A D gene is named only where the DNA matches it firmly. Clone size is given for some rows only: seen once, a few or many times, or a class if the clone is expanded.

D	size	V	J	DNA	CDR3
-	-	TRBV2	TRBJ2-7	TGTGCCAGCAGTGAGGCTAGCTCCTACAATGAGCAGTACTTC	CASSEASSYNEQYF
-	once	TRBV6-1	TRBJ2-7	TGTGCCAGCATGGAATCGGGGGCCTACGAGCAGTACTTC	CASMESGAYEQYF
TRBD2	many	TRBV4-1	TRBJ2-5	TGCGCCAGCAGCCAAGATTGGACTAGTGGGACCCAGTACTTC	CASSQDWTSGTQYF
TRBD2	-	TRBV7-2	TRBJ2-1	TGTGCCAGCAGCTTTATTAGCGGGGGCGGGGGCAATGAGCAGTTCTTC	CASSFISGGGGNEQFF
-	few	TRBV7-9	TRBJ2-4	TGTGCCAGCAGCTTTGGTGGGGGCCCGGAGGACATTCAGTACTTC	CASSFGGGPEDIQYF
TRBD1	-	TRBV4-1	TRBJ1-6	TGCGCCAGCAGCCAACTGGACAGGGAGGGCTCACCCCTCCACTTT	CASSQLDREGSPLHF
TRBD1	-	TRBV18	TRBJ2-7	TGTGCCAGCTCACTGACGCGGGACAGGGGTGCCTACGAGCAGTACTTC	CASSLTRDRGAYEQYF
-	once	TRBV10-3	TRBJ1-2	TGTGCCATCAGTGACCTCATTACTAACTATGGCTACACCTTC	CAISDLITNYGYTF
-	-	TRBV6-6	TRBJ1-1	TGTGCCAGCAGTTACTCTGGCGGCGCTGAAGCTTTCTTT	CASSYSGGAEAFF
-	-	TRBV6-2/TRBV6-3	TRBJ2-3	TGTGCCAGCAACCCCGTGGCCGTCAGGACAGATACGCAGTATTTT	CASNPVAVRTDTQYF
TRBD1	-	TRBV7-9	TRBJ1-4	TGTGCCAGCAGCCGAGGACAGGGGGCGCGGATTGCTAATGAAAAACTGTTTTTT	CASSRGQGARIANEKLFF
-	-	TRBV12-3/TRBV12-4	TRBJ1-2	TGTGCCAGCAGTCCCCGGGACGGGATTTACTATGGCTACACCTTC	CASSPRDGIYYGYTF
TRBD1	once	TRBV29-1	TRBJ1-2	TGCAGCGCCGCCGGGACAGATTATGGCTACACCTTC	CSAAGTDYGYTF
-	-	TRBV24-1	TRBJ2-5	TGTGCCACCAGTGACGCGAATGGAGAGACCCAGTACTTC	CATSDANGETQYF
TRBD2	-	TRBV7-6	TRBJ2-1	TGTGCCAGCAGCGGACTAGCGGGGACGGGTGAGCAGTTCTTC	CASSGLAGTGEQFF
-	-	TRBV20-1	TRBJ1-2	TGCAGTGCTAGTTCCGAGGACTTGAACTATGGCTACACCTTC	CSASSEDLNYGYTF
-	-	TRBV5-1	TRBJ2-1	TGCGCCAGCAGCTTGGAGGGCCCCCTCGCGTTCTTC	CASSLEGPLAFF
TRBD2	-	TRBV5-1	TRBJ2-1	TGCGCCAGCAGCTTGGTTACGGGGGACTACTACAATGAGCAGTTCTTC	CASSLVTGDYYNEQFF
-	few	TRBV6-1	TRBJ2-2	TGTGCCAGCAGGCCCCGGGCGATTAACACCGGGGAGCTGTTTTTT	CASRPRAINTGELFF
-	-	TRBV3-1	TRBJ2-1	TGTGCCAGCAGCCCCCCTGGGCGCGACTACAATGAGCAGTTCTTC	CASSPPGRDYNEQFF
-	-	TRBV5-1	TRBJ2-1	TGCGCCAGCAGCTCTCAGGGTTCTAGCTCCTACAATGAGCAGTTCTTC	CASSSQGSSSYNEQFF
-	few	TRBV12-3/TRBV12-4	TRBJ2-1	TGTGCCAGCAGTTTACAGGGACATGAGCAGTTCTTC	CASSLQGHEQFF
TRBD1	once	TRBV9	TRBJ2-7	TGTGCCAGCAGCGCTAGCAGGGGGCAGCACTACGAGCAGTACTTC	CASSASRGQHYEQYF
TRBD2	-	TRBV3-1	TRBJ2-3	TGTGCCAGCAGCCAACCCAGCGGGGGGAAAGATACGCAGTATTTT	CASSQPSGGKDTQYF